Listed here are 24 T cell receptor beta chains from one sample, sequenced in a study of EBV T-cell therapy then PD-1 blockade in nasopharyngeal carcinoma (dated by TCRdb to about 2021). No antigen is known for these receptors. Reading the label with the study, this specimen's treatment or condition is: AdE1-LMPpoly-expanded autologous EBV-specific T-cell therapy followed by anti-PD-1 nivolumab. The library was obtained by the immunoSEQ multiplex PCR assay. This is the immuneACCESS table as TCRdb keeps it, with only in-frame sequences that have V and J called. A part of the clones is gone; compared with another copy, unresolved V genes explain less than half, and the rest is unexplained. The sample profile shows under 30,000 clones; 84% of them were found once. The top ten clones comprise approximately 30% of the sample. Here the sequenced sample was CD8+ T cells from blood, taken at roughly day 65 from a patient whose treatment included autologous EBV-specific T cells and nivolumab. These receptors were obtained from a man aged 40-49 years with nasopharyngeal carcinoma.

J is TRBJ1-1 and V is TRBV5-5; D is perhaps TRBD1 (5 bases). V gave up 4 bases and J gave up 1 base, with 14 bases separating them. Germline lookup yields CDR1 SGHKS and CDR2 YYEKEE (reference sequence). The CDR3 consists of 15 residues. This chain's CDR3 is CASSPRTGTNTEAFF. The CDR3 DNA follows: TGTGCCAGCAGCCCCCGGACCGGGACGAACACTGAAGCTTTCTTT.

V usage is TRBV12-2 and J usage is TRBJ1-5. TRBV12-2 is marked as a pseudogene. This CDR3 has 14 amino acids. The CDR3 DNA sequence: TGTGCAAGTCGCTTCTCGGGGAGGTGTCAGCCCCAGCATTTT. This sequence encodes CASRFSGRCQPQHF.

V and J are TRBV28 and TRBJ1-5; the match to TRBD1 covers 7 bases. The CDR3 contains 15 residues. CDR1 is MDHEN and CDR2 is SYDVKM in the germline V gene. Trimming at V came to 9 bases and at J to 1 base, leaving 9 bases not matched to a gene. CDR3 region: CASRQGYESNQPQHF. The CDR3 nucleotides read TGTGCCAGTCGACAGGGTTACGAAAGCAATCAGCCCCAGCATTTT.

The chain carries TRBV23-1 and TRBJ2-7, with TRBD1 matching over 7 bases. TRBV23-1 has ORF status, its function being uncertain. The ends lost 0 bases at V and 1 base at J; junction bases unmatched: 3. This CDR3 has 15 amino acids. The DNA for the CDR3 is TGCGCCAGCAGTCAATCCCCGGGACAGTCCTACGAGCAGTACTTC. Protein: CASSQSPGQSYEQYF.

In this sample, this clone turned up once. The J gene is TRBJ2-1, the V gene TRBV6-2 or TRBV6-3; TRBD2 agrees at 7 bases. The germline CDR1 and CDR2 sequences are MNHEY and SVGEGT. The CDR3 extends over 15 amino acids. The J segment lost 8 bases and the V segment lost 4 bases, leaving 11 bases of the junction unmatched. The DNA for the CDR3 is TGTGCCAGCAGTTCCCATGCGGGGGTAAACGATGAGCAGTTCTTC. Translating gives CASSSHAGVNDEQFF.

This clone was counted only a few times. This sequence joins TRBV29-1 and TRBJ2-7; 12 bases fit TRBD1. V shed 3 bases and J 6 bases; nucleotides not matched to a gene: 3. Germline assignment: CDR1 SQVTM and CDR2 ANQGSEA. The CDR3 consists of 13 residues. The CDR3 reads CSVDGTGGGEQYF. The CDR3 DNA is TGCAGCGTTGATGGGACAGGGGGCGGCGAGCAGTACTTC.

The chain employs TRBV7-9 and TRBJ2-5, with 7 bases matching TRBD1. This CDR3 contains 13 residues. The V segment lost 3 bases and the J segment 4 bases; nucleotides outside the gene matches: 2. Germline CDR1 and CDR2: SEHNR and FQNEAQ (reference sequence). The CDR3 sequence: CASSFDRVETQYF. In nucleotides, the CDR3 is TGTGCCAGCAGCTTTGACAGGGTAGAGACCCAGTACTTC.

A few counts support this clone. The V call is TRBV6-6, the J call TRBJ1-1; perhaps TRBD1 as D (5 bases). Germline CDR1 MNHNY, CDR2 SVGAGI (reference sequence). This CDR3 spans 14 amino acids. The germline V and J ends were trimmed by 6 bases and 0 bases, with 11 bases remaining between them. The CDR3 region has the DNA TGTGCCAGCAGCTCGACAGAAATGAACACTGAAGCTTTCTTT. Protein sequence: CASSSTEMNTEAFF.

The V call is TRBV4-1, the J call TRBJ2-7; possibly TRBD2 for D (6 bases). CDR1 and CDR2 (germline): MGHRA, YSYEKL. The CDR3 length is 15 residues. Deletions cut 2 bases from V and 2 bases from J, with 13 bases between. The CDR3 spells CASSQTDGGTYEQYF. The CDR3, as DNA: TGCGCCAGCAGCCAAACCGACGGAGGGACCTACGAGCAGTACTTC.

V gene TRBV10-3 combines with J gene TRBJ1-2; 8 nucleotides match TRBD1. Trimming cost V 7 bases and J 8 bases; bases outside gene matches: 21. The V gene's germline CDR1 is ENHRY and CDR2 SYGVKD. This CDR3 has 17 residues. For the CDR3, the DNA is TGTGCCATCACCGACCCCCCAAAGACAGGGGATTATTACGGCTACACCTTC. It codes for CAITDPPKTGDYYGYTF.

This chain uses TRBV5-1 with TRBJ2-1, with 7 bases that match TRBD1. J was trimmed by 8 bases and V by 0 bases; bases with no gene match: 5. There are 14 residues in the CDR3. From germline, CDR1 is SGHRS and CDR2 YFSETQ. CDR3 protein: CASSLATGVDEQFF. The CDR3 nucleotides read TGCGCCAGCAGCTTGGCCACAGGGGTGGATGAGCAGTTCTTC.

This clone occurred once. The rearrangement uses TRBV6-5 and TRBJ2-1, with 8 bases fitting TRBD1. The junction had 3 bases not matched to a gene; V was cut back by 5 bases and J by 6 bases. The CDR3 totals 13 residues. Germline loops: CDR1 MNHEY, CDR2 SVGAGI. The CDR3 DNA reads as TGTGCCAGCAGTAAACAGGGGGGCAATGAGCAGTTCTTC. Protein product: CASSKQGGNEQFF.

The gene calls are TRBV19 and TRBJ1-2; 12 nucleotides align to TRBD1. The V segment lost 2 bases and the J segment 6 bases; nucleotides outside the gene matches: 4. The CDR3 length is 15 residues. From germline, CDR1 is LNHDA and CDR2 SQIVND (reference sequence). The CDR3 reads CASSITGTGGDGYTF. The CDR3 DNA is TGTGCCAGTAGTATAACCGGGACAGGGGGCGATGGCTACACCTTC.

This rearrangement joins TRBV5-6 to TRBJ2-7, with 12 nucleotides matching TRBD1. Germline CDR1 is SGHDT and CDR2 is YYEEEE. V trimming: 3 bases; J trimming: 6 bases; junction bases outside the gene matches: 7. The CDR3 runs to 15 residues. In nucleotides, the CDR3 is TGTGCCAGCAGCTCCCAGGGACAGGGGGCAGGCGAGCAGTACTTC. Its translation: CASSSQGQGAGEQYF.

The chain recombines TRBV7-9 with TRBJ2-1; D not resolved. Germline CDR1 reads SEHNR; CDR2 reads FQNEAQ (reference sequence). The CDR3 spans 12 residues. The ends were cut back, 5 bases at V and 7 bases at J, with 9 bases in the middle. In nucleotides, the CDR3 is TGTGCCAGCAGCCCTGACGTGAATGAGCAGTTCTTC. Protein: CASSPDVNEQFF.

This chain joins TRBV6-2 or TRBV6-3 and TRBJ1-2, with TRBD1 matching over 9 bases. V was clipped by 5 bases and J by 3 bases; unmatched bases: 7. The germline V gene encodes CDR1 MNHEY and CDR2 SVGEGT. This CDR3 comprises 15 residues. Here the CDR3 reads CASSPDRGPDYGYTF. The CDR3 bases are TGTGCCAGCAGTCCGGACAGGGGTCCAGACTATGGCTACACCTTC.

V usage is TRBV19 and J usage is TRBJ1-6, with D uncertain. V dropped 1 base and J dropped 0 bases, with 7 bases sitting between them. Germline V CDR1 and CDR2: LNHDA, SQIVND (reference sequence). This CDR3 region has 16 residues. The CDR3: CASSIVASSYNSPLHF. Here the CDR3 DNA reads TGTGCCAGTAGTATAGTGGCTAGCTCCTATAATTCACCCCTCCACTTT.

The rearrangement links TRBV24-1 to TRBJ2-3; no firm D call. V lost 5 bases and J lost 0, with 2 bases in between. Per the germline V gene, CDR1 is KGHDR and CDR2 is SFDVKD. The CDR3 is 12 residues long. The CDR3 spells CATSASTDTQYF. In DNA, the CDR3 is TGTGCCACCAGTGCTAGCACAGATACGCAGTATTTT.

Here the CDR3 reads CASSQLWEQAEENTGELFF. DNA of the CDR3: TGCGCCAGCAGCCAATTATGGGAACAGGCGGAGGAGAACACCGGGGAGCTGTTTTTT. The chain has TRBV4-1 and TRBJ2-2; D is tentatively TRBD1 or TRBD2 (5 bases each). Germline-derived CDR1 and CDR2 are MGHRA and YSYEKL. The CDR3 loop spans 19 amino acids. The germline V and J ends were trimmed by 2 bases and 1 base, with 20 bases remaining between them.

The V call is TRBV19, the J call TRBJ1-1; D is uncertain. The CDR3 length is 13 residues. In germline, CDR1 is LNHDA, CDR2 SQIVND (reference sequence). Trimming took 5 bases from V and 2 from J, leaving 9 bases between them. The DNA of the CDR3 is TGTGCCAGTAGTGTGACACTAAACACTGAAGCTTTCTTT. Translated: CASSVTLNTEAFF.

The chain links TRBV7-8 to TRBJ2-7; D unclear. Trimming left V 7 bases short and J 1 base short, with 11 bases between. The length of the CDR3 is 13 residues. The germline CDR1 and CDR2 sequences are SGHVS and FQNEAQ. CDR3 in amino acids: CASTAFLSYEQYF. In DNA form, the CDR3 reads TGTGCCAGCACAGCCTTTTTATCCTACGAGCAGTACTTC.

The chain links TRBV6-2 or TRBV6-3 to TRBJ1-2, with D maybe TRBD1 (5 bases). This CDR3 spans 15 amino acids. Trimming stripped 0 bases from V and 8 bases from J, with 16 bases between. Germline V CDR1 and CDR2: MNHEY, SVGEGT. In nucleotides, the CDR3 is TGTGCCAGCAGTTACTCGTTCTCAGGGACTTCAGGCTACACCTTC. Translating gives CASSYSFSGTSGYTF.

V is TRBV7-9 and J is TRBJ1-3; D is possibly TRBD1 (6 bases). Deletions cut 5 bases from V and 0 bases from J, with 14 bases between. The CDR3 is 16 residues long. Germline-derived CDR1 and CDR2 are SEHNR and FQNEAQ (reference sequence). CDR3 residues: CASSGDIHSSGNTIYF. In DNA form, the CDR3 reads TGTGCCAGCAGCGGGGACATCCATTCCTCTGGAAACACCATATATTTT.

J is TRBJ2-1 and V is TRBV3-1 (or the pseudogene TRBV3-2); TRBD1 is a possible D gene (6 bases). Trimming removed 2 bases at V and 14 bases at J, with 22 bases between. CDR1 and CDR2 (germline): LGHDT, YNNKEL (reference sequence). This CDR3 spans 15 amino acids. The CDR3: CASSQITAGTRWKFF. CDR3 DNA: TGTGCCAGCAGCCAAATAACGGCAGGGACAAGGTGGAAGTTCTTC.